This T cell receptor (beta chain) was profiled in a study of T-cell reconstitution after alpha-beta-depleted transplantation in children. Trimming stripped 6 bases from V and 9 bases from J, with 15 bases between. CDR1 SEHNR and CDR2 FQNEAQ come from the germline V gene (reference sequence). This CDR3 is built from 14 residues. This clonotype has a count of ten or more. For TCRbeta, the library was prepared with unique molecular identifiers. TCRdb fed the PCR reads into MiXCR, producing one record per CDR3 protein. Here the sample spans roughly 190,000 distinct CDR3 sequences, approximately 14% being singletons.

This specimen was PBMCs from the stem cell graft donor, taken from the stem cell graft. This sequence originates from a human donor who donated a stem cell graft to a child with acute lymphoblastic leukemia. The chain joins TRBV7-9 to TRBJ1-6; tentatively, D is TRBD1 (5 bases). CDR3 amino acids: CASSPIGRGSPLHF. In nucleotides, the CDR3 is TGTGCCAGCAGTCCAATCGGAAGGGGTTCACCCCTCCACTTT.